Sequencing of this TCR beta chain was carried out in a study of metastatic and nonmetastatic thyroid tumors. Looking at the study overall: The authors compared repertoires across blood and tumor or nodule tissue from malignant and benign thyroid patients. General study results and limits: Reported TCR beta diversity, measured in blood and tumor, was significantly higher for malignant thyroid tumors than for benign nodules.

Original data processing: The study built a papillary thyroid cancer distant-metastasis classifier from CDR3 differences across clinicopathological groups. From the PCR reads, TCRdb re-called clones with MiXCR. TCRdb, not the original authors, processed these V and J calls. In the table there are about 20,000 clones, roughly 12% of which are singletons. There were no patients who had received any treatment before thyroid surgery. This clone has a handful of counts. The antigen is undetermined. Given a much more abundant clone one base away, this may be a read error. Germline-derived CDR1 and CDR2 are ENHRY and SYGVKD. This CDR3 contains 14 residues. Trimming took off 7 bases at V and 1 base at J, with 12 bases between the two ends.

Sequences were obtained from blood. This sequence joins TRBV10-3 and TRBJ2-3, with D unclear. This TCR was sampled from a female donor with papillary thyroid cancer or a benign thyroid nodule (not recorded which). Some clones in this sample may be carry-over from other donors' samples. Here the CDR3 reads CAIILNPGTDTQYF. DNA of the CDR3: TGTGCCATCATCCTAAATCCTGGCACAGATACGCAGTATTTT.